This T cell receptor (beta chain) is from a study of blood T cell repertoires in COVID-19. Study-wide context: Samples came from the United States, Italy and Spain, spanning acute and convalescent COVID-19. Nucleic acid was either cDNA or gDNA, and it came from T cells, B-cell-depleted T cells, or PBMCs.

J gave up 2 bases and V 8 bases, and 7 bases lay outside the gene matches. The CDR3 loop spans 16 amino acids. Germline CDR1 SNHLY, CDR2 FYNNEI. Per the authors' pipeline: Amplification from reference gene primers served as the basis for estimated nucleated cell counts. Clones were sequenced by immunoSEQ multiplex PCR, and TCRdb holds only the in-frame ones, with some missing. V and J calls and clone size are copied from that table; D and trimming were computed from the DNA. This sample carries about 140,000 clones, 70% to 85% of them seen once, and the ten largest clones take 3.5% to 4.5%. The source of this sequence is a man between 60 and 75 years old with acute or convalescent COVID-19. What was sequenced was peripheral blood. The rearrangement links TRBV2 to TRBJ2-1; 12 bases line up with TRBD2. CDR3 coding DNA: TGTGCCAGCGTTGGACTAGCGGGGTTACCCTACAATGAGCAGTTCTTC. Its translation is CASVGLAGLPYNEQFF.